This section outlines one T cell receptor (beta chain) sequence together with its context. Its antigen is not known. The same CDR3 arises from other DNA sequences in this sample as well. This specimen comes from a study of T cell responses to AZD1222 COVID-19 vaccine. Whole-study context: Second-dose timings of about 4 or about 12 weeks were pooled.

The study's findings and limits: It should be noted that donors were predominantly white British and more often female, and clonal diversity was possibly underestimated.

Germline values: CDR1 GTSNPN, CDR2 SVGIG (reference sequence). V lost 3 bases and J lost 0; bases outside the gene matches: 5. The CDR3 has 15 amino acids. The protocol was immunoSEQ multiplex PCR, while the TCRdb copy is restricted to in-frame clones and leaves out a portion. The sample carries under 200,000 clones, 85% to 95% recorded once. Sequenced material: peripheral blood, taken on day 0 of AZD1222 vaccination. The gene calls are TRBV30 and TRBJ1-3; 7 bases line up with TRBD1. The receptor comes from an adult in good health. CDR3 amino acids: CAWSRDSGSGNTIYF. The DNA of the CDR3 is TGTGCCTGGAGCAGGGACAGCGGCTCTGGAAACACCATATATTTT.